This entry lists 29 T cell receptor beta chains sequenced from one sample in a study of cytomegalovirus exposure and HLA in healthy donors. The protocol was immunoSEQ multiplex PCR, while the TCRdb copy is restricted to in-frame clones and leaves out a portion. The table shows approximately 210,000 clones, with about 82% occurring only once. The specimen sequenced was PBMCs. The receptors originated from a woman under 30 in good health and CMV-seronegative.

The rearrangement uses TRBV25-1 and TRBJ1-4; D is unclear. V was shortened by 3 bases and J by 7 bases, with 12 bases between the two germline ends. The CDR3 is 14 residues long. Germline assignment: CDR1 MGHDK and CDR2 SYGVNS. The DNA for the CDR3 is TGTGCCAGCAGTGATCCCGGGCGGGGTGAAAAACTGTTTTTT. This gives the protein CASSDPGRGEKLFF.

The rearrangement links TRBV30 to TRBJ1-4; no reliable D call. This CDR3 has 11 amino acids. Germline CDR1 and CDR2: GTSNPN and SVGIG (reference sequence). V lost 0 bases to trimming and J lost 8 bases, with 4 bases between them. Here the CDR3 reads CAWSVQEKLFF. CDR3 nucleotides: TGTGCCTGGAGTGTACAGGAAAAACTGTTTTTT.

V and J are TRBV7-4 and TRBJ2-7; TRBD1 aligns across 7 bases. This CDR3 is 17 amino acids long. Trimming cost V 9 bases and J 5 bases; bases outside gene matches: 22. From germline, CDR1 is SGHVT and CDR2 SQSDAQ. In nucleotides, the CDR3 is TGTGCCAGACCAAAACGACAGGGAAACCATAACCCTAACGAGCAGTACTTC. This codes for CARPKRQGNHNPNEQYF.

In DNA, the CDR3 is TGTGCCAGCAGATCCCAGGGGGCAGACAATTCACCCCTCCACTTT. This gives the protein CASRSQGADNSPLHF. This chain links TRBV27 with TRBJ1-6, with 8 positions matching TRBD1. There are 15 residues in the CDR3. Germline CDR1 and CDR2: MNHEY and SMNVEV (reference sequence). V dropped 6 bases and J dropped 7; count of bases not matched to a gene: 8.

The chain uses TRBV19 and TRBJ1-4, with TRBD1 as a possible D gene (6 bases). Trimming cost V 6 bases and J 5 bases, with 19 bases left between them. Per germline, CDR1 LNHDA and CDR2 SQIVND (reference sequence). The CDR3 loop spans 16 amino acids. The CDR3 DNA reads TGTGCCAGTAGCACCTATTACAGGGTGATAAATGAAAAACTGTTTTTT. This sequence encodes CASSTYYRVINEKLFF.

The V call is TRBV25-1, the J call TRBJ1-1; D perhaps matches TRBD1 (5 bases). The CDR3 loop spans 13 amino acids. Trimming removed 1 base from V and 9 bases from J, with 12 bases in between. Looked up from germline, CDR1 is MGHDK and CDR2 is SYGVNS. The CDR3 DNA follows: TGTGCCAGCAGTGAATTGGGGGGGGTTAAAGCTTTCTTT. Its translation: CASSELGGVKAFF. The full variable domain, its missing parts supplied by reference TRBV25-1 and TRBJ1-1, is EADIYQTPRYLVIGTGKKITLECSQTMGHDKMYWYQQDPGMELHLIHYSYGVNSTEKGDLSSESTVSRIRTEHFPLTLESARPSHTSQYLCASSELGGVKAFFGQGTRLTVV.

The chain recombines TRBV7-9 with TRBJ2-3, with 7 bases fitting TRBD1. The CDR3 covers 15 residues. Germline lookup yields CDR1 SEHNR and CDR2 FQNEAQ (reference sequence). V dropped 7 bases and J dropped 1; count of bases not matched to a gene: 8. The CDR3 bases are TGTGCCAGCATCAAACAGGGGTTCCGCACAGATACGCAGTATTTT. Translating gives CASIKQGFRTDTQYF.

V usage is TRBV27 and J usage is TRBJ2-5, with TRBD1 as a possible D gene (6 bases). Trimming took 5 bases from V and 3 from J, leaving 10 bases between them. The CDR3 is 13 residues long. Looked up from germline, CDR1 is MNHEY and CDR2 is SMNVEV (reference sequence). CDR3: CASSEGQKETQYF. The CDR3 nucleotides read TGTGCCAGCAGTGAGGGACAAAAAGAGACCCAGTACTTC.

The chain links TRBV5-1 to TRBJ2-4; D perhaps matches TRBD1 (6 bases). Between the trimmed V and J ends, which lost 0 bases and 4 bases, there was a span of 17 bases. CDR3 length: 17 residues. The germline V gene has CDR1 SGHRS and CDR2 YFSETQ. CDR3 amino acids: CASSLAFRGRGKNIQYF. CDR3 nucleotide sequence: TGCGCCAGCAGCTTGGCCTTTAGGGGAAGGGGGAAAAACATTCAGTACTTC.

V is TRBV27 and J is TRBJ2-1, with a weak D call TRBD2 (5 bases). The V end lost 7 bases, the J end lost 10 bases, and 20 bases lay between the germline ends. The V gene's germline CDR1 is MNHEY and CDR2 SMNVEV (reference sequence). The CDR3 runs to 14 residues. For the CDR3, the DNA is TGTGCCAGCAACCCGTTAGCCGGGGATGGGGAGCAGTTCTTC. It codes for CASNPLAGDGEQFF.

The CDR3 here is CASSGATNEKLFF. The CDR3, as DNA: TGTGCCAGCTCCGGGGCAACTAATGAAAAACTGTTTTTT. The V gene is TRBV18, the J gene TRBJ1-4, with D unclear. Trimming removed 6 bases at V and 0 bases at J, with 5 bases between. This CDR3 has 13 amino acids. The germline V gene has CDR1 KGHSH and CDR2 LQKENI.

The chain recombines TRBV19 with TRBJ2-7; 8 nucleotides agree with TRBD1. Unmatched junction bases numbered 3, after V lost 5 bases and J lost 3 bases. CDR1 and CDR2 from the germline V gene are LNHDA and SQIVND (reference sequence). The CDR3 runs 13 residues. The CDR3, as DNA: TGTGCCAGTAGTCTGACAGGGGTCTACGAGCAGTACTTC. Translated, it gives CASSLTGVYEQYF.

The chain carries TRBV5-1 and TRBJ1-4; 7 nucleotides match TRBD1. The V gene's germline CDR1 is SGHRS and CDR2 YFSETQ. This CDR3 has 14 residues. The V and J ends lost 2 bases and 6 bases, in that order; junction bases with no gene match: 4. The CDR3 region is CASSFGDRDEKLFF. The CDR3 DNA follows: TGCGCCAGCAGCTTTGGAGACAGGGATGAAAAACTGTTTTTT.

V and J are TRBV27 and TRBJ2-2; maybe TRBD1 (6 bases). The germline CDR1 and CDR2 sequences are MNHEY and SMNVEV (reference sequence). The ends were cut back, 3 bases at V and 5 bases at J, with 13 bases in the middle. This CDR3 comprises 15 residues. The CDR3 region has the DNA TGTGCCAGCAGTTTTGGGGTGAGGGGGACCGGGGAGCTGTTTTTT. It translates to CASSFGVRGTGELFF.

The gene calls are TRBV18 and TRBJ1-5; TRBD1 is a possible D gene (5 bases). The CDR3 spans 12 residues. V gave up 8 bases and J gave up 6 bases, with 11 bases separating them. CDR1 is KGHSH, CDR2 LQKENI, per germline. CDR3 coding DNA: TGTGCCAGCACCATTGACAGTCAGCCCCAGCATTTT. It translates to CASTIDSQPQHF. Full variable domain (remainder filled in from reference TRBV18 and TRBJ1-5): NAGVMQNPRHLVRRRGQEARLRCSPMKGHSHVYWYRQLPEEGLKFMVYLQKENIIDESGMPKERFSAEFPKEGPSILRIQQVVRGDSAAYFCASTIDSQPQHFGDGTRLSIL.

J is TRBJ2-3 and V is TRBV7-3; TRBD2 is a possible D gene (6 bases). The germline gives CDR1 SGHTA, CDR2 FQGTGA. The CDR3 is 15 amino acids. V was shortened by 5 bases and J by 0 bases, with 12 bases between the two germline ends. The CDR3 here is CASSPAGVSTDTQYF. The CDR3 region has the DNA TGTGCCAGCAGCCCAGCGGGCGTTAGCACAGATACGCAGTATTTT.

The chain uses TRBV7-6 and TRBJ1-2, with TRBD1 identical over 7 bases. V gave up 3 bases and J gave up 3 bases; unmatched junction bases: 10. Germline V lookup: CDR1 SGHVS, CDR2 FNYEAQ. There are 16 residues in the CDR3. This CDR3 reads CASSFFLVTGDYGYTF. As DNA, the CDR3 is TGTGCCAGCAGCTTCTTTTTAGTAACAGGGGACTATGGCTACACCTTC.

About this clone: A junction end diverges from the germline sequence, so it may reflect a read error. This chain connects TRBV5-1 to TRBJ2-1; maybe TRBD1 (5 bases). The CDR3 is 13 residues long. In germline, CDR1 is SGHRS, CDR2 YFSETQ. CDR3 protein: CASTLLKGYEQFF. DNA of the CDR3: TGCGCCAGCACCTTGTTAAAGGGGTACGAGCAGTTCTTC.

The table lists this clone with a count of one. V gene TRBV5-1 combines with J gene TRBJ2-7; 13 bases align to TRBD2. From germline, CDR1 is SGHRS and CDR2 YFSETQ. V lost 0 bases to trimming and J lost 1 base; unmatched junction nucleotides: 13. The CDR3 contains 20 residues. This chain's CDR3 is CASSLATSGRAGVTSYEQYF. The CDR3 nucleotides are TGCGCCAGCAGCTTGGCTACTAGCGGGAGGGCCGGAGTGACGTCCTACGAGCAGTACTTC.

This clone was observed a few times. The V call is TRBV11-2, the J call TRBJ2-7; 7 nucleotides agree with TRBD2. The CDR3 covers 14 residues. The germline gives CDR1 SGHAT, CDR2 FQNNGV. The trim removed 5 bases at V and 0 bases at J, leaving 4 bases unmatched. The CDR3 loop reads CASSRSSGSYEQYF. As DNA, the CDR3 is TGTGCCAGCAGCAGATCTAGCGGCTCCTACGAGCAGTACTTC.

This clone showed up many times. The chain uses TRBV10-3 and TRBJ2-7, with 8 bases matching TRBD2. Germline V lookup: CDR1 ENHRY, CDR2 SYGVKD. Unmatched junction bases numbered 14, after V lost 4 bases and J lost 3 bases. There are 17 residues in the CDR3. CDR3 DNA: TGTGCCATCAGTGTTCCCCCCCGGCCTAGCGGGCTCTACGAGCAGTACTTC. This sequence encodes CAISVPPRPSGLYEQYF.

The gene calls are TRBV6-7 and TRBJ1-2; maybe TRBD1 (5 bases). TRBV6-7 is an open reading frame, and its role is uncertain. V dropped 0 bases and J dropped 5 bases, with 19 bases sitting between them. This CDR3 comprises 17 residues. CDR3 sequence reads: CASSYSMWLQDLYGYTF. As DNA, the CDR3 is TGTGCCAGCAGTTACTCGATGTGGCTACAGGACCTATATGGCTACACCTTC.

This clone was seen only once. This chain joins TRBV7-9 and TRBJ2-5; D is perhaps TRBD2 (5 bases). The CDR3 totals 14 residues. Trimming left V 0 bases short and J 2 bases short, with 7 bases between. The germline V gene has CDR1 SEHNR and CDR2 FQNEAQ (reference sequence). This CDR3 reads CASSLASGQETQYF. The CDR3 nucleotides are TGTGCCAGCAGCTTAGCTTCGGGACAAGAGACCCAGTACTTC.

This chain joins TRBV12-5 and TRBJ1-2, with 7 nucleotides matching TRBD1. The CDR3 contains 13 residues. Germline CDR1 reads LGHNT; CDR2 reads FRNRAP. Trimming cost V 3 bases and J 6 bases; bases outside gene matches: 4. DNA of the CDR3: TGTGCTAGTGGTTTACCCGACAGGGATGGCTACACCTTC. This sequence encodes CASGLPDRDGYTF.

This chain joins TRBV13 and TRBJ1-4; tentative D call: TRBD1 (5 bases). CDR1 and CDR2 (germline): PRHDT, FYEKMQ (reference sequence). This CDR3 region has 13 residues. V was trimmed by 1 base and J by 12 bases, leaving 12 bases between them. This CDR3 is CASSLDRGSELFF. Here the CDR3 DNA reads TGTGCCAGCAGCTTAGATCGGGGGTCAGAACTGTTTTTT.

This clone was counted once. The genes are TRBV14 and TRBJ2-7, with D perhaps matching TRBD1 (6 bases). Per germline, CDR1 SGHDN and CDR2 FVKESK. Trimming shortened V by 4 bases and J by 2 bases, and 12 bases separated the two germline ends. The CDR3 runs 14 residues. CDR3 residues: CASSRQQGPYEQYF. The CDR3 region has the DNA TGTGCCAGCAGCCGCCAACAGGGACCCTACGAGCAGTACTTC.

The chain combines TRBV6-5 with TRBJ2-7; 8 nucleotides line up with TRBD1. J was trimmed by 1 base and V by 6 bases; bases with no gene match: 5. The germline gives CDR1 MNHEY, CDR2 SVGAGI. This CDR3 comprises 14 residues. CDR3 amino acids: CASSSRTGSYEQYF. CDR3 nucleotides: TGTGCCAGCAGCTCGCGGACAGGGTCCTACGAGCAGTACTTC.

The chain employs TRBV4-1 and TRBJ1-4; TRBD1 might be the D (6 bases). V lost 1 base and J 4 bases, leaving 13 bases between the germline ends. CDR3 size: 16 residues. Germline assignment: CDR1 MGHRA and CDR2 YSYEKL. The CDR3 bases are TGCGCCAGCAGCCAAGTTTCAGGGGCGGGTAATGAAAAACTGTTTTTT. It encodes CASSQVSGAGNEKLFF.

This clone was seen only a few times. V usage is TRBV2 and J usage is TRBJ1-4; 7 positions agree with TRBD1. Looked up from germline, CDR1 is SNHLY and CDR2 is FYNNEI. The CDR3 sequence is 15 residues long. After removal of 7 bases from V and 4 bases from J, the junction contained 9 bases not matched to a gene. CDR3 region: CASTPRTGINEKLFF. The CDR3 DNA reads as TGTGCCAGCACCCCTAGGACAGGAATTAATGAAAAACTGTTTTTT.